This T cell receptor (beta chain) is drawn from a study of blood T cell repertoires in COVID-19 (dated by TCRdb to the early 2020s). Regarding the study in general: Collaborator samples came from the United States, Italy and Spain and covered acute and convalescent phases of COVID-19. The prospective study material was composed of cDNA or gDNA derived from T cells, B-cell-depleted T cells, or PBMCs. The dataset comprised deeply sampled blood TCRbeta repertoires from subjects exposed to, actively infected with, or recovered from COVID-19. The repertoires were released in a freely available public database meant as a resource for research on the immune response to SARS-CoV-2. Samples came from the ongoing ImmuneRACE study (first 160 participants) plus 1,254 subjects from 6 global collaborators. A de-identified subject ID, COVID-19 status, age in years and sex were almost always included in the sample metadata. Where available, HLA class I and class II types were obtained from metadata supplied by the sample provider rather than from assay-based typing.

The immunoSEQ Assay, a bias-controlled multiplex PCR, was used to amplify TCRbeta CDR3 regions from genomic DNA. Concerning the study's data processing: The number of nucleated cells in each sample was estimated from the amplification of reference gene primers within the assay. To quantify the absolute abundance of each unique TCRbeta CDR3 rearrangement, sequence reads were collapsed and filtered. For each sample, productive Simpson clonality was calculated by taking the square root of Simpson's diversity index across productive rearrangements. Drawn from immuneACCESS, this table holds only the in-frame rearrangements with V and J called that TCRdb kept. Clones are partly lost; checked studies trace under half to an unresolved V gene and leave the rest unexplained. V and J calls plus clone size are reproduced from that table; the DNA served to infer D and trimming. This sample has approximately 190,000 clones in its table, and around 89% of those were observed once. The top ten constitute 6% of the sample.

In regard to this clone: This receptor's antigen is unknown. It has no much larger one-base neighbor in the sample; base qualities were not kept.

Each collaborating institution followed its own protocols to collect whole blood in K2EDTA tubes. For TCRbeta analysis, collaborators shipped samples in one of three forms: frozen whole blood, isolated PBMCs, or DNA extracted from either of those sample types. Including cysteine and phenylalanine, the CDR3 has 14 amino acids. Only CDR3 DNA is held: 42 bases, read in frame from base 1. The germline V gene provides CDR1 SGHTA and CDR2 FQGNSA. Relative to germline, V is 1 base shorter and J is 7 bases shorter, with 8 bases between their ends. Results the study describes overall, beyond this receptor: How much clinical and demographic metadata was included differed by source and by participant, and the metadata was provided uncurated.

The chain is encoded by TRBV7-2 joined to TRBJ1-6; TRBD1 could be the D gene, as 5 bases match. This TCR was recovered from a man between 40 and 49 years old with active or convalescent COVID-19. The sample taken for sequencing was peripheral blood. The encoded CDR3 is CASSLGGLNSPLHF. The DNA sequence reads TGTGCCAGCAGCTTAGGGGGACTGAATTCACCCCTCCACTTT.